This note documents a single TCR beta chain sequence. The antigen remains unidentified. This sample was taken from a study of blood T cells in healthy people across ages. General study findings and limits: Comparison with aged donors showed that long-lived donors had more naive CD4+ cells and higher diversity.

The study recruited healthy Caucasian donors from Russia who were aged roughly 6 to 95. The authors ran a second PCR of about 7 to 12 cycles using a sample-barcoded 5' primer and a J-beta primer mix. TCRdb called the 5' RACE reads again in MiXCR, with one record for every CDR3 protein. The sample has about 1.5 million distinct CDR3 sequences, under 55% seen once. Germline V lookup: CDR1 LGHNA, CDR2 YSLEER. This CDR3 has 14 amino acids. Trimming stripped 1 base from V and 5 bases from J, with 12 bases between. Input material: blood. The sequence was collected from a woman in her late teens or twenties in good health. V usage is TRBV4-3 and J usage is TRBJ2-7; D remains unclear. This CDR3 reads CASSQGTLPNEQYF. In DNA, the CDR3 is TGCGCCAGCAGCCAAGGGACGCTTCCTAACGAGCAGTACTTC.